The 19 T cell receptor beta chains listed next were all sequenced from one sample in a study of blood T cell repertoires in COVID-19. Sequencing was performed with immunoSEQ multiplex PCR; in TCRdb, only in-frame clones are kept and a portion is missing. The sample contains under 150,000 clones, about 85% of which appear only once. The source material was peripheral blood. These receptor sequences come from a man between 40 and 49 years old with acute or convalescent COVID-19.

This chain connects TRBV27 to TRBJ2-7, with D maybe TRBD2 (7 bases). Trimming shortened V by 0 bases and J by 7 bases, and 13 bases separated the two germline ends. This CDR3 has 14 amino acids. Germline V CDR1 and CDR2: MNHEY, SMNVEV (reference sequence). CDR3 protein: CASSLSGGAGEQYF. DNA of the CDR3: TGTGCCAGCAGTTTATCAGGGGGGGCGGGAGAGCAGTACTTC.

This sequence joins TRBV7-2 and TRBJ2-5; 7 bases fit TRBD2. This CDR3 has 16 residues. V was pared by 5 bases and J by 7 bases, with 16 bases of the junction left unmatched. Germline V CDR1 and CDR2: SGHTA, FQGNSA. This CDR3 is CASSPDAQRGRGTQYF. In DNA, the CDR3 is TGTGCCAGCAGCCCGGATGCCCAGCGGGGACGTGGGACCCAGTACTTC. Together with reference TRBV7-2 and TRBJ2-5, the CDR3 gives the full variable domain: GAGVSQSPSNKVTEKGKDVELRCDPISGHTALYWYRQSLGQGLEFLIYFQGNSAPDKSGLPSDRFSAERTGGSVSTLTIQRTQQEDSAVYLCASSPDAQRGRGTQYFGPGTRLLVL.

This chain links TRBV10-2 with TRBJ2-2, with 9 bases identical to TRBD1. V dropped 7 bases and J dropped 0; count of bases not matched to a gene: 12. The CDR3 is 18 residues long. Per germline, CDR1 WSHSY and CDR2 SAAADI. The CDR3 loop reads CASNYGTGKYANTGELFF. CDR3 DNA sequence: TGCGCCAGCAATTACGGGACAGGGAAGTACGCGAACACCGGGGAGCTGTTTTTT.

V usage is TRBV3-1 (or the pseudogene TRBV3-2) and J usage is TRBJ1-2; D is unclear. This CDR3 is 15 amino acids long. Germline-derived CDR1 and CDR2 are LGHDT and YNNKEL (reference sequence). V was shortened by 5 bases and J by 7 bases, with 20 bases between the two germline ends. The chain's CDR3 is CASSKSGARMIGYTF. The DNA of the CDR3 is TGTGCCAGCAGCAAATCGGGAGCGAGGATGATTGGCTACACCTTC.

This clone occurred a few times. The chain uses TRBV6-6 and TRBJ1-2, with 7 bases that match TRBD1. Germline CDR1 and CDR2: MNHNY and SVGAGI (reference sequence). With V trimmed by 6 bases and J by 2 bases, 9 bases remained unmatched. CDR3 length: 15 residues. The CDR3 region is CASSPGTALNYGYTF. The DNA for the CDR3 is TGTGCCAGCAGCCCCGGGACAGCCCTCAACTATGGCTACACCTTC.

The chain joins TRBV3-1 (or the pseudogene TRBV3-2) to TRBJ2-7, with D possibly TRBD2 on 5 matching bases. The germline V gene encodes CDR1 LGHDT and CDR2 YNNKEL (reference sequence). This CDR3 comprises 14 residues. V lost 0 bases and J lost 5, with 11 bases in between. CDR3 residues: CASSQELTSDEQYF. CDR3 nucleotides: TGTGCCAGCAGCCAAGAGCTCACTAGTGACGAGCAGTACTTC.

The gene calls are TRBV20-1 and TRBJ2-1; D might be TRBD1 (6 bases). The V end lost 3 bases, the J end lost 6 bases, and 9 bases lay between the germline ends. The CDR3 is made up of 12 amino acids. Germline loops: CDR1 DFQATT, CDR2 SNEGSKA (reference sequence). CDR3 bases: TGCAGTGCTAGTTGGGACACCAATGAGCAGTTCTTC. Translating gives CSASWDTNEQFF.

This sequence joins TRBV7-3 and TRBJ1-2; tentative D call: TRBD1 (6 bases). CDR1 is SGHTA, CDR2 FQGTGA, per germline. The V and J ends lost 5 bases and 6 bases respectively, with 16 bases between them. The CDR3 length is 14 residues. CDR3: CASSPGGEYDGYTF. The CDR3 nucleotides read TGTGCCAGCAGCCCTGGGGGCGAGTACGATGGCTACACCTTC.

The chain combines TRBV24-1 with TRBJ1-5; no clear D. V dropped 4 bases and J dropped 3 bases, with 9 bases sitting between them. The germline gives CDR1 KGHDR, CDR2 SFDVKD. The CDR3 spans 14 residues. The DNA of the CDR3 is TGTGCCACCAGTGACCCTAATGACAATCAGCCCCAGCATTTT. This encodes CATSDPNDNQPQHF.

V is TRBV2 and J is TRBJ2-3; the match to TRBD2 covers 9 bases. V dropped 4 bases and J dropped 2; count of bases not matched to a gene: 4. There are 15 residues in the CDR3. Germline-derived CDR1 and CDR2 are SNHLY and FYNNEI. The CDR3 region has the DNA TGTGCCAGCAGTGGACGACTAGCGGACACAGATACGCAGTATTTT. Protein product: CASSGRLADTDTQYF.

The chain joins TRBV2 to TRBJ2-1; D is possibly TRBD1 (5 bases). The CDR3 extends over 13 amino acids. Germline CDR1 reads SNHLY; CDR2 reads FYNNEI. The germline V and J ends were trimmed by 8 bases and 1 base, with 9 bases remaining between them. DNA of the CDR3: TGTGCCAGCGGCAGGGAATCCTACAATGAGCAGTTCTTC. Amino acids: CASGRESYNEQFF.

Regarding this clone: It is unclear where the CDR3 begins or ends on the DNA, so no DNA is shown, and the CDR3 is as TCRdb lists it. J is TRBJ2-7 and V is TRBV6-9; the D call of TRBD1 is as the table states it, not checked on the DNA. Inclusive of both ends, the CDR3 amounts to 14 amino acids. The germline V gene has CDR1 MNHGY and CDR2 SVAAGI. The CDR3 here is CARKYNCRLYEQYF.

V gene TRBV19 combines with J gene TRBJ1-4; D is unclear. Germline CDR1 is LNHDA and CDR2 is SQIVND (reference sequence). This CDR3 spans 14 amino acids. Trimming left V 6 bases short and J 0 bases short, with 8 bases between. For the CDR3, the DNA is TGTGCCAGTAGAAGACGGGCAACTAATGAAAAACTGTTTTTT. This translates into CASRRRATNEKLFF.

The chain combines TRBV4-1 with TRBJ2-1; no firm D call. Germline V CDR1 and CDR2: MGHRA, YSYEKL. V gave up 1 base and J gave up 8 bases, with 6 bases separating them. The CDR3 runs to 12 residues. The CDR3 here is CASSQGSYEQFF. In DNA, the CDR3 is TGCGCCAGCAGCCAAGGGAGTTATGAGCAGTTCTTC.

The chain joins TRBV5-1 to TRBJ2-3; tentatively, D is TRBD2 (7 bases). CDR3 size: 14 residues. V gave up 0 bases and J gave up 4 bases, with 9 bases separating them. The germline gives CDR1 SGHRS, CDR2 YFSETQ. The CDR3 sequence is CASSLEGGPDTQYF. Here the CDR3 DNA reads TGCGCCAGCAGCTTGGAGGGGGGGCCAGATACGCAGTATTTT. Looking up the rest from reference TRBV5-1 and TRBJ2-3 gives the full variable domain: KAGVTQTPRYLIKTRGQQVTLSCSPISGHRSVSWYQQTPGQGLQFLFEYFSETQRNKGNFPGRFSGRQFSNSRSEMNVSTLELGDSALYLCASSLEGGPDTQYFGPGTRLTVL.

This chain links TRBV9 with TRBJ2-1, with 9 bases aligning to TRBD2. This CDR3 is 17 amino acids long. Looked up from germline, CDR1 is SGDLS and CDR2 is YYNGEE. After removal of 0 bases from V and 5 bases from J, the junction contained 9 bases not matched to a gene. The CDR3 nucleotides are TGTGCCAGCAGCGTAGTCCTCGGGCGGGGGGGCGACAATGAGCAGTTCTTC. Amino acid sequence: CASSVVLGRGGDNEQFF.

This clone was seen once. J is TRBJ1-1 and V is TRBV27; possible D gene TRBD1, 5 bases. V dropped 8 bases and J dropped 8 bases, with 15 bases sitting between them. This CDR3 is 12 amino acids long. Germline V gives CDR1 MNHEY, CDR2 SMNVEV (reference sequence). The chain's CDR3 is CASLSWGGEAFF. DNA for the CDR3: TGTGCCAGCCTATCATGGGGGGGAGAAGCTTTCTTT.

This chain links TRBV9 with TRBJ2-3; D is perhaps TRBD2 (5 bases). In germline, CDR1 is SGDLS, CDR2 YYNGEE. Trimming stripped 0 bases from V and 0 bases from J, with 11 bases between. The CDR3 totals 16 residues. CDR3 protein: CASSVGPSPSTDTQYF. The CDR3 coding sequence is TGTGCCAGCAGCGTAGGACCTAGCCCGAGCACAGATACGCAGTATTTT.

This rearrangement joins TRBV21-1 to TRBJ1-4; no DNA check was done on the table's D call, TRBD1. TRBV21-1 is recorded as a pseudogene. The CDR3 loop spans 16 amino acids. CDR3 nucleotide sequence: TGTGCCAGCAGCAAACCGGACACTCGATCTAATGAAAAACTGTTTTTT. This translates into CASSKPDTRSNEKLFF.